The sequence of this T cell receptor (beta chain) was determined in a study of T cells in localized non-small cell lung cancer. Study-wide results and limits: Longer overall survival was seen with higher T cell density measured in blood. T cell clonality was highest in uninvolved adjacent lung, above tumor. Heterogeneity stays possible, as sequencing covered only one tumor region. Appearing in adjacent lung were a median about 50 of the top 100 tumor clones.

Germline values: CDR1 LNHNV, CDR2 YYDKDF (reference sequence). The CDR3 length is 15 residues. The ends were cut back, 0 bases at V and 6 bases at J, with 15 bases in the middle. In the case of this clone: As yet, its antigen is unknown.

Sequencing was performed with immunoSEQ multiplex PCR; in TCRdb, only in-frame clones are kept and a portion is missing. The sample shows 70,000 or so clones, roughly 80% of them seen only once. The clonotype originates from a female donor aged 60 or older with stage I lung adenocarcinoma. This sample comprised peripheral blood, obtained before any cancer treatment. The V call is TRBV15, the J call TRBJ2-7, with D perhaps given as TRBD1 or TRBD2 (6 bases each). The CDR3 DNA reads as TGTGCCACCAGCAGAGAAAGTGGTGGGGGGCGCGAGCAGTACTTC. Translated: CATSRESGGGREQYF.